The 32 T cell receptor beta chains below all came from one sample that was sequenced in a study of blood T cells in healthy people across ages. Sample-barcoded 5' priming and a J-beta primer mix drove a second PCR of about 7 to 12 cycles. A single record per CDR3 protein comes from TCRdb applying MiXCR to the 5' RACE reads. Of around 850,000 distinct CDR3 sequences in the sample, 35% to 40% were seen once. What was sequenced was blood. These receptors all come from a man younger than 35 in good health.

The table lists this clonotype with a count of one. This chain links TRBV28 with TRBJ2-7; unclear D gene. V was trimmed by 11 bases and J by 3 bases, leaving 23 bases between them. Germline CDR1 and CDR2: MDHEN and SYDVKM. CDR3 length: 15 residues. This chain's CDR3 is CAGKTKDRANYEQYF. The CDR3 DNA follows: TGTGCCGGCAAAACCAAAGACCGGGCTAACTACGAGCAGTACTTC.

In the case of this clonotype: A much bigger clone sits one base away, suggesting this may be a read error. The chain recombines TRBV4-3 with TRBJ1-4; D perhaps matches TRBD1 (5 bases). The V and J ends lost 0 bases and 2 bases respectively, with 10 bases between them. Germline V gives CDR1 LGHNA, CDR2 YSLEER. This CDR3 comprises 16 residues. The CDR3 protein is CASSQDGAETNEKLFF. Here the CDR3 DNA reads TGCGCCAGCAGCCAAGATGGGGCAGAGACTAATGAAAAACTGTTTTTT.

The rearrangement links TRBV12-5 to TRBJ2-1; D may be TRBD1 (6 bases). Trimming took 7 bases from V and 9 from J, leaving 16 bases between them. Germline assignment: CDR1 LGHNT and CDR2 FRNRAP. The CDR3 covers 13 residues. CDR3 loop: CASASRGSGEQFF. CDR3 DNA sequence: TGTGCTAGTGCCTCCAGGGGCTCCGGTGAGCAGTTCTTC.

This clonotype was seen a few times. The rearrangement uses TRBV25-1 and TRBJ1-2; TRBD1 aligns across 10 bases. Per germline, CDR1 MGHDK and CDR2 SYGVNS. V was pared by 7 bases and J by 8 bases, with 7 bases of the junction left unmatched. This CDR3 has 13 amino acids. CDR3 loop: CASTSDRGHGYTF. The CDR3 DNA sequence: TGTGCCAGCACTTCCGACAGGGGGCACGGCTACACCTTC.

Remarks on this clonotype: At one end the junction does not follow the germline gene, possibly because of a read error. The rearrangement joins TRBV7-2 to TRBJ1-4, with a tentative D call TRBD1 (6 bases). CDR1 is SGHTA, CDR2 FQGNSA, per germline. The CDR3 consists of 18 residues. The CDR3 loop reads CASSLSGGLQTTKEKLFF. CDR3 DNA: TGTGCCAGCAGCTTAAGCGGGGGCTTGCAGACCACTAAGGAAAAACTGTTTTTT.

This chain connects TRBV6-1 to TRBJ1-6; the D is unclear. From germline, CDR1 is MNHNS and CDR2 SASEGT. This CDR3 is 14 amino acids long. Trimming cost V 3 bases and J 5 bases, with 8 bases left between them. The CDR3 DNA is TGTGCCAGCAGTGACAGTTCAAATAATTCACCCCTCCACTTT. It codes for CASSDSSNNSPLHF.

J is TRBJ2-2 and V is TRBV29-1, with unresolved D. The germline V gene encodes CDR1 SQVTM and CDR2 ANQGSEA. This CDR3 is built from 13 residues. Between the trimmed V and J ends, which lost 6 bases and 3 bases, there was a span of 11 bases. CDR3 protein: CSVSHDYTGELFF. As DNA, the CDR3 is TGCAGCGTCTCACATGATTACACCGGGGAGCTGTTTTTT.

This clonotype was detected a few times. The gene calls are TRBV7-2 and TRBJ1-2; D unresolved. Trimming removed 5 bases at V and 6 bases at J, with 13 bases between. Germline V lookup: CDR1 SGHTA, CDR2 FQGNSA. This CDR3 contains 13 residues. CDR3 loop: CASSPGRPNGYTF. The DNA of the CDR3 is TGTGCCAGCAGCCCGGGGAGACCCAATGGCTACACCTTC. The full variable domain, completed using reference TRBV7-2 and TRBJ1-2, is GAGVSQSPSNKVTEKGKDVELRCDPISGHTALYWYRQSLGQGLEFLIYFQGNSAPDKSGLPSDRFSAERTGGSVSTLTIQRTQQEDSAVYLCASSPGRPNGYTFGSGTRLTVV.

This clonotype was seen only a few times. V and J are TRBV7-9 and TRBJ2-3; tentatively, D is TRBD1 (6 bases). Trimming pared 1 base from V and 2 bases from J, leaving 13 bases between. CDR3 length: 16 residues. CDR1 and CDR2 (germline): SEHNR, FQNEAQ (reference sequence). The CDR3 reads CASSLGFGGDTDTQYF. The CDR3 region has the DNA TGTGCCAGCAGCTTAGGTTTTGGGGGCGACACAGATACGCAGTATTTT.

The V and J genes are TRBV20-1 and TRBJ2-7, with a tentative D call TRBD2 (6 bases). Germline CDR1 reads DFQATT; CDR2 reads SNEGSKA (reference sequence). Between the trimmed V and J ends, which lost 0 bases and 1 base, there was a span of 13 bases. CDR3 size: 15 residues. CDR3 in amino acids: CSARDPFGGSYEQYF. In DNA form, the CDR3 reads TGCAGTGCTAGAGATCCCTTCGGGGGATCCTACGAGCAGTACTTC.

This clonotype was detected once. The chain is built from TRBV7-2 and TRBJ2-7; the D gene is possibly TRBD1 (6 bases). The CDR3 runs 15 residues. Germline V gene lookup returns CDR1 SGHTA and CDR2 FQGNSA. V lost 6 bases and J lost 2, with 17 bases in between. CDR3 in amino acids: CASSYRTVPPYEQYF. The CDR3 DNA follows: TGTGCCAGCAGTTATCGGACAGTTCCTCCCTACGAGCAGTACTTC.

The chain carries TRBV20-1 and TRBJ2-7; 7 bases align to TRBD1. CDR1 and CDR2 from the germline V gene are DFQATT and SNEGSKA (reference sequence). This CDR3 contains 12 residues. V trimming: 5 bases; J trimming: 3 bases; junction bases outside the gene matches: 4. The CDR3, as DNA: TGCAGTGCTGGCCGGGACAGCTACGAGCAGTACTTC. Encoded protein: CSAGRDSYEQYF.

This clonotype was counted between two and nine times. The CDR3 sequence: CASSWMRDQPQHF. As DNA, the CDR3 is TGTGCCAGCAGTTGGATGAGAGATCAGCCCCAGCATTTT. The V and J genes are TRBV12-3 or TRBV12-4 and TRBJ1-5; the D is unclear. Trimming pared 4 bases from V and 5 bases from J, leaving 9 bases between. This CDR3 comprises 13 residues.

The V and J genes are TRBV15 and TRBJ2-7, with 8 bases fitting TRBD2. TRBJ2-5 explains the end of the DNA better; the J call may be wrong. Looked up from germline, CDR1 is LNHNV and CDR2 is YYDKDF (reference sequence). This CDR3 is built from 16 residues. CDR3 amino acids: CATSRDKLAGWETQYF. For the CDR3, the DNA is TGTGCCACCAGCAGAGATAAGCTAGCGGGCTGGGAGACCCAGTACTTC.

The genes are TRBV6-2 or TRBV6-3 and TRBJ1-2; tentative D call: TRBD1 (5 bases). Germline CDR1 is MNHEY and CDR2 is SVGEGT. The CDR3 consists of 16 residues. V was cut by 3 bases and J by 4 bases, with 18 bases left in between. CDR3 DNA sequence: TGTGCCAGCAGTTATTTGGACGGGGCGCACATCTATGGCTACACCTTC. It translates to CASSYLDGAHIYGYTF.

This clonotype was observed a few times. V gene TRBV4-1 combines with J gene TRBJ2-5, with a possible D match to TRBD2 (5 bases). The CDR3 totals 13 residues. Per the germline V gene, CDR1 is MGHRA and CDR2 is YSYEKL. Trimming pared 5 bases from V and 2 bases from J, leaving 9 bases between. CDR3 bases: TGCGCCAGCAGCAGTAGGGAGCAAGAGACCCAGTACTTC. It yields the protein CASSSREQETQYF.

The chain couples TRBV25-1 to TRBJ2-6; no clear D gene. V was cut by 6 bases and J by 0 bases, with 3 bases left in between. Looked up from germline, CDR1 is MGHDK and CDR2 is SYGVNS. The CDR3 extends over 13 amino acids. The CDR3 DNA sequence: TGTGCCAGCAGGTACTCTGGGGCCAACGTCCTGACTTTC. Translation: CASRYSGANVLTF. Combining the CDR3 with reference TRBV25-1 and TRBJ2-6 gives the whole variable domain EADIYQTPRYLVIGTGKKITLECSQTMGHDKMYWYQQDPGMELHLIHYSYGVNSTEKGDLSSESTVSRIRTEHFPLTLESARPSHTSQYLCASRYSGANVLTFGAGSRLTVL.

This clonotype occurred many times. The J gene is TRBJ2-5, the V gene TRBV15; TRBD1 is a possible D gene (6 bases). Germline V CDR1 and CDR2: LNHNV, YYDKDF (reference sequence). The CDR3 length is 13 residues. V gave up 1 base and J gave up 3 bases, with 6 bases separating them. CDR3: CATSRGTEETQYF. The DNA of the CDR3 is TGTGCCACCAGCAGAGGGACAGAAGAGACCCAGTACTTC.

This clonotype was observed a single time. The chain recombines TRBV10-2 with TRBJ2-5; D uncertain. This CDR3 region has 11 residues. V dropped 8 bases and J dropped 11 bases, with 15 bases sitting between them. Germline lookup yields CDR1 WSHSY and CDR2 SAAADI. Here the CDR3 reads CASDSYNGQYF. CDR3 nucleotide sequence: TGCGCCAGCGATTCCTACAATGGGCAGTACTTC.

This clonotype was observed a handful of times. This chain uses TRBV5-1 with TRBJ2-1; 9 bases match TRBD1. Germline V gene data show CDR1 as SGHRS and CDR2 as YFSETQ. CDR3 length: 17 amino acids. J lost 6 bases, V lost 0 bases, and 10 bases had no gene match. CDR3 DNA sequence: TGCGCCAGCAGCTTGGTACCCGGGACAGGGTCATTCAATGAGCAGTTCTTC. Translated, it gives CASSLVPGTGSFNEQFF.

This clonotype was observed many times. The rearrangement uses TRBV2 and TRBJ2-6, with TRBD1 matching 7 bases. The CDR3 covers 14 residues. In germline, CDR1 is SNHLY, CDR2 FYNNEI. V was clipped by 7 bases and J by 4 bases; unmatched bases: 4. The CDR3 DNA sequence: TGTGCCAGCAAGACAGGGCCCGGGGCCAACGTCCTGACTTTC. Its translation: CASKTGPGANVLTF.

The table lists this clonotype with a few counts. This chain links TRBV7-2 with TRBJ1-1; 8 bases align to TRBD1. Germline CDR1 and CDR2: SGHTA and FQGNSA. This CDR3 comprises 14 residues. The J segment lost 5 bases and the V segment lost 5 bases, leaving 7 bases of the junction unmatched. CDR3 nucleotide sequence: TGTGCCAGCAGCACTCGGGACAGGTATACTGAAGCTTTCTTT. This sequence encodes CASSTRDRYTEAFF.

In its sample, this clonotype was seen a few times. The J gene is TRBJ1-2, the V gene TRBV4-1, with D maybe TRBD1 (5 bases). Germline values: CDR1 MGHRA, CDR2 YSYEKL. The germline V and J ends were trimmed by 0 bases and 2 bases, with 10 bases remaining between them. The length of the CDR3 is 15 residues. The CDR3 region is CASSQEGRGNYGYTF. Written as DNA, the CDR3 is TGCGCCAGCAGCCAAGAAGGGCGGGGGAACTATGGCTACACCTTC.

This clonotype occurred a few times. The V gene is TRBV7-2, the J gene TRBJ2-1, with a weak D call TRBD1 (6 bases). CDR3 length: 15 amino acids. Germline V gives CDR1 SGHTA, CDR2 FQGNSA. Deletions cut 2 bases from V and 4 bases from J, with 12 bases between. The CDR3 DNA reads TGTGCCAGCAGCTTAAGGTGGACAGAATACAATGAGCAGTTCTTC. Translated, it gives CASSLRWTEYNEQFF. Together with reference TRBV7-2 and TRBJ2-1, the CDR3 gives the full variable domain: GAGVSQSPSNKVTEKGKDVELRCDPISGHTALYWYRQSLGQGLEFLIYFQGNSAPDKSGLPSDRFSAERTGGSVSTLTIQRTQQEDSAVYLCASSLRWTEYNEQFFGPGTRLTVL.

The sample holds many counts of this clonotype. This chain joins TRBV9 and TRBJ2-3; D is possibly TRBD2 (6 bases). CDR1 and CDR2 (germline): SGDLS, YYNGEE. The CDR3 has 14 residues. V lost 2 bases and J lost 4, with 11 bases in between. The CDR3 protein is CASSVDGGADTQYF. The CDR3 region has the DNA TGTGCCAGCAGCGTGGACGGCGGGGCAGATACGCAGTATTTT.

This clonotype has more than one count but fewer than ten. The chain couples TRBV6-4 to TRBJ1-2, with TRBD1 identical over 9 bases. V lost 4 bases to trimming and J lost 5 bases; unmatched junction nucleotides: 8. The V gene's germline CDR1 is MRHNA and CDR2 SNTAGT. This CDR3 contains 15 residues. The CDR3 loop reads CASSATGTGLYGYTF. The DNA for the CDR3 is TGTGCCAGCAGTGCTACCGGGACAGGGTTATATGGCTACACCTTC.

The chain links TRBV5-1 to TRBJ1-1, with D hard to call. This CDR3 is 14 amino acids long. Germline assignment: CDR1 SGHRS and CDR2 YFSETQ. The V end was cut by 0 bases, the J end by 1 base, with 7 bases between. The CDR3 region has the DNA TGCGCCAGCAGCTTGGACCGACAGAACACTGAAGCTTTCTTT. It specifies CASSLDRQNTEAFF.

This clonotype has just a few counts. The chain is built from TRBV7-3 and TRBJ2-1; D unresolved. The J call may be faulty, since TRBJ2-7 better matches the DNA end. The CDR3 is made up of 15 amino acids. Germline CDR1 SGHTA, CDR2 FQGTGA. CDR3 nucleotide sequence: TGTGCCAGCAGCTTACTGAGAGGCTCCTACAATGAGCAGTACTTC. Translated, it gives CASSLLRGSYNEQYF.

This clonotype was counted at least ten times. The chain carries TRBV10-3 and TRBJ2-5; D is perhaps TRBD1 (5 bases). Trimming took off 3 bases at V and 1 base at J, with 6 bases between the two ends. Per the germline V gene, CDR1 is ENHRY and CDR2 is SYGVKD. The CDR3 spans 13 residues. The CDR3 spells CAISDDSQETQYF. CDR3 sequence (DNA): TGTGCCATCAGTGACGACAGCCAAGAGACCCAGTACTTC.

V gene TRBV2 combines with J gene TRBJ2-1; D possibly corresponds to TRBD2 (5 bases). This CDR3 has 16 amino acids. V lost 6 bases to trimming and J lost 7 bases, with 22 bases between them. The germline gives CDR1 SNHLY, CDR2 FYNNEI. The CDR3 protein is CASRLALARLGNEQFF. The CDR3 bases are TGTGCCAGCAGGCTCGCCCTAGCCCGCTTGGGGAATGAGCAGTTCTTC.

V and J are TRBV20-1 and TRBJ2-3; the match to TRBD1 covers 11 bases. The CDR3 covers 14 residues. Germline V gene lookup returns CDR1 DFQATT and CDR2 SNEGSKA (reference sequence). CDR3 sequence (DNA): TGCAGCGCCGGGACAGGGGGTGGCACAGATACGCAGTATTTT. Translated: CSAGTGGGTDTQYF.

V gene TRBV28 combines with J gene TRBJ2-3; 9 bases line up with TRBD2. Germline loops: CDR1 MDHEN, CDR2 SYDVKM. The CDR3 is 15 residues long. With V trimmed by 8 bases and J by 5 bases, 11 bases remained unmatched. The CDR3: CASAPVAGVGDTQYF. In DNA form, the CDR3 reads TGTGCCAGCGCACCCGTAGCGGGGGTAGGAGATACGCAGTATTTT.